The source of this TCR beta chain is a study of blood T cells in healthy people across ages. With 0 bases removed from V and 6 bases from J, the gap between germline ends came to 7 bases. CDR1 is SGHRS, CDR2 YFSETQ, per germline. This CDR3 spans 12 amino acids. This clonotype came up a few times. Its specificity is unknown. Study results and limitations: Naive T cell percentage by flow cytometry tracked strongly with beta diversity. TCR beta diversity, measured per million T cells, fell in a roughly linear way with age.

A sample-barcoded 5' primer and a J-beta primer mix were used in a second PCR of roughly 7 to 11 cycles. In TCRdb, the 5' RACE reads were re-called with MiXCR into one record per CDR3 protein. Of about 680,000 distinct CDR3 sequences listed, roughly 49% were seen once; the top ten hold 25% to 35%. The chain recombines TRBV5-1 with TRBJ2-7; D uncertain. Specimen: blood. This clonotype originated in a woman aged 55-69 years in good health. The CDR3: CASSLDLGEQYF. The CDR3 DNA is TGCGCCAGCAGCTTGGACTTAGGCGAGCAGTACTTC.